This is a list of T cell receptor beta chains from one sample in a study of cytomegalovirus exposure and HLA in healthy donors. The assay was immunoSEQ multiplex PCR, and TCRdb's table has in-frame clones only and misses some. The sample consists of roughly 180,000 clones, more than 70% of them appearing once. The source material was PBMCs. The receptor set was obtained from a young man in good health and CMV-seronegative. Both conserved end residues are part of each CDR3. A D gene is named only where the DNA matches it firmly. Size is stated for part of the rows, as once, few or many counts, or as a class when the clone is expanded.

v_call	j_call	d_call	clone_size	cdr3_aa	cdr3_nt
TRBV19	TRBJ1-5	.	.	CASSIVRLLVNQPQHF	TGTGCCAGTAGTATAGTGAGGCTGTTAGTTAATCAGCCCCAGCATTTT
TRBV15	TRBJ2-7	TRBD2	.	CATSGLEAYEQYF	TGTGCCACCAGCGGACTAGAAGCCTACGAGCAGTACTTC
TRBV27	TRBJ2-7	.	.	CASSHGLLYEQYF	TGTGCCAGCAGTCACGGACTACTCTACGAGCAGTACTTC
TRBV29-1	TRBJ1-3	TRBD1	.	CSVAGGRGNTIYF	TGCAGCGTCGCAGGGGGGCGCGGAAACACCATATATTTT
TRBV4-3	TRBJ2-7	TRBD2	.	CASSQDLASGVSYEQYF	TGCGCCAGCAGCCAAGATCTCGCTAGCGGCGTCTCCTACGAGCAGTACTTC
TRBV27	TRBJ1-1	.	.	CASSYRGVGNTEAFF	TGTGCCAGCAGTTATCGGGGGGTAGGGAACACTGAAGCTTTCTTT
TRBV11-3	TRBJ1-1	.	few	CASSLGNRVGDTEAFF	TGTGCCAGCAGCTTAGGTAACAGGGTAGGGGACACTGAAGCTTTCTTT
TRBV19	TRBJ2-1	TRBD2	.	CASSSSGRRAEQFF	TGTGCCAGTAGTTCCAGCGGGAGACGCGCTGAGCAGTTCTTC
TRBV28	TRBJ2-3	.	.	CASSFLDRILTDTQYF	TGTGCCAGCAGTTTCTTAGACAGAATCCTCACAGATACGCAGTATTTT
TRBV11-2	TRBJ2-7	.	.	CASSFRDSSYEQYF	TGTGCCAGCAGCTTCCGGGACTCCTCCTACGAGCAGTACTTC
TRBV18	TRBJ2-1	.	.	CASSPLPTGLKDEQFF	TGTGCCAGCTCACCACTCCCGACAGGCCTTAAGGATGAGCAGTTCTTC
TRBV10-1	TRBJ2-2	.	.	CASSANSGNTGELFF	TGCGCCAGCAGTGCCAATAGCGGGAACACCGGGGAGCTGTTTTTT
TRBV5-1	TRBJ1-2	.	.	CASSLGSGAYGYTF	TGCGCCAGCAGCTTGGGGTCAGGGGCCTATGGCTACACCTTC
TRBV11-3	TRBJ2-7	.	.	CASTGSPAQSSYEQYF	TGTGCCAGCACGGGGAGTCCGGCACAGAGCTCCTACGAGCAGTACTTC
TRBV27	TRBJ2-7	TRBD2	.	CASSLYAGETYEQYF	TGTGCCAGCAGTTTATACGCGGGGGAAACCTACGAGCAGTACTTC
TRBV21-1	TRBJ2-3	.	few	CANEGARTDTQYF	TGTGCCAACGAGGGGGCCCGCACAGATACGCAGTATTTT
TRBV11-2	TRBJ1-1	.	once	CASSLKPNTEAFF	TGTGCCAGCAGCCTAAAGCCCAACACTGAAGCTTTCTTT
TRBV6-5	TRBJ1-1	TRBD1	.	CASSYRRDRGNTEAFF	TGTGCCAGCAGTTATAGGAGGGACAGGGGAAACACTGAAGCTTTCTTT
TRBV15	TRBJ2-5	TRBD2	.	CATSRKLAGEETQYF	TGTGCCACCAGCAGAAAACTAGCGGGGGAAGAGACCCAGTACTTC
TRBV7-8	TRBJ1-2	TRBD1	.	CVSSLAGTGAGYTF	TGTGTCAGCAGCTTAGCCGGGACAGGGGCTGGCTACACCTTC
TRBV29-1	TRBJ2-7	TRBD1	.	CSAVPRQGAYEQYF	TGCAGCGCAGTACCGCGACAGGGGGCTTACGAGCAGTACTTC
TRBV30	TRBJ1-6	.	.	CAWRRGGFSYNSPLHF	TGTGCCTGGAGGAGGGGGGGCTTCTCCTATAATTCACCCCTCCACTTT
TRBV11-2	TRBJ1-2	TRBD1	few	CASSLATGGSGYTF	TGTGCCAGCAGCTTAGCTACAGGGGGCTCTGGCTACACCTTC
TRBV5-1	TRBJ2-7	.	.	CASSQDYFYEQYF	TGCGCCAGCAGCCAGGACTATTTTTACGAGCAGTACTTC
TRBV6-6	TRBJ1-1	TRBD1	.	CASSYWTGKTEAFF	TGTGCCAGCAGTTACTGGACAGGGAAAACTGAAGCTTTCTTT
TRBV28	TRBJ1-1	TRBD1	.	CASSQGQDEAFF	TGTGCCAGCAGCCAGGGACAGGATGAAGCTTTCTTT
TRBV10-1	TRBJ2-6	.	.	CAGPYRGEGLSGANVLTF	TGCGCCGGCCCCTATAGGGGGGAGGGCCTCTCCGGGGCCAACGTCCTGACTTTC
TRBV15	TRBJ2-3	TRBD2	once	CATSRAGLAGGSSTDTQYF	TGTGCCACCAGCAGAGCGGGACTAGCGGGGGGATCTAGCACAGATACGCAGTATTTT
TRBV5-1	TRBJ2-7	TRBD2	.	CASSWRSGGYEQYF	TGCGCCAGCAGTTGGAGAAGCGGGGGCTACGAGCAGTACTTC
TRBV10-3	TRBJ1-3	.	.	CASGHYGNTIYF	TGTGCCAGTGGACACTACGGAAACACCATATATTTT
TRBV30	TRBJ2-2	TRBD1	.	CAWSRRTGLQTGELFF	TGTGCCTGGAGTAGGAGGACAGGGCTACAAACCGGGGAGCTGTTTTTT
TRBV27	TRBJ2-2	TRBD2	.	CASSPRGVGNKGWSTGELFF	TGTGCCAGCAGTCCCCGGGGGGTAGGGAATAAGGGCTGGTCCACCGGGGAGCTGTTTTTT
TRBV2	TRBJ2-7	.	.	CASRGTEAPLSEQYF	TGTGCCAGCAGAGGCACAGAAGCTCCCTTGTCCGAGCAGTACTTC
TRBV11-2	TRBJ1-2	TRBD1	.	CASSLMPGTGNGYGYTF	TGTGCCAGCAGCTTAATGCCCGGGACAGGGAATGGCTATGGCTACACCTTC
TRBV15	TRBJ2-3	.	few	CATSRGDGNTQYF	TGTGCCACCAGCAGGGGCGATGGTAATACGCAGTATTTT
TRBV7-6	TRBJ2-1	.	.	CASKTGDSYNEQFF	TGTGCCAGCAAGACAGGAGACTCCTACAATGAGCAGTTCTTC
TRBV9	TRBJ1-2	TRBD1	.	CASSVVGGGQGSNYGYTF	TGTGCCAGCAGCGTAGTAGGCGGAGGACAGGGTTCTAACTATGGCTACACCTTC
TRBV5-1	TRBJ2-7	.	.	CASSDLATYEQYF	TGCGCCAGCAGCGATCTAGCGACCTACGAGCAGTACTTC
TRBV13	TRBJ2-1	TRBD1	few	CASSSDRDIYNEQFF	TGTGCCAGCAGCTCCGACAGGGACATCTACAATGAGCAGTTCTTC
TRBV29-1	TRBJ1-2	TRBD1	.	CSVGNQGAGYGYTF	TGCAGCGTTGGAAACCAGGGGGCGGGCTATGGCTACACCTTC
TRBV19	TRBJ2-1	TRBD2	.	CASSRSSGRRGEQFF	TGTGCCAGTAGTAGATCTAGCGGGAGGAGGGGTGAGCAGTTCTTC
TRBV11-2	TRBJ2-5	TRBD2	.	CASRTAGGLETQYF	TGTGCCAGCAGGACAGCGGGAGGCTTAGAGACCCAGTACTTC
TRBV5-8	TRBJ2-1	TRBD2	.	CASSRRDVGGEQFF	TGTGCCAGCAGCCGGAGGGACGTCGGGGGGGAGCAGTTCTTC
TRBV5-4	TRBJ1-1	.	.	CASSLDGSPTEAFF	TGTGCCAGCAGCTTGGATGGCTCCCCGACTGAAGCTTTCTTT
TRBV4-3	TRBJ2-1	TRBD2	.	CASSQDAPSGLAGGPGEQFF	TGCGCCAGCAGCCAAGATGCCCCTTCGGGACTAGCGGGAGGGCCAGGTGAGCAGTTCTTC
TRBV19	TRBJ2-5	.	.	CASSIKESTQYF	TGTGCCAGTAGTATTAAGGAGTCGACCCAGTACTTC
TRBV6-7	TRBJ2-7	.	.	CASSYGGFTDEQYF	TGTGCCAGCAGTTACGGGGGGTTCACGGACGAGCAGTACTTC
TRBV14	TRBJ2-7	TRBD1	.	CASSRYGTGVYEQYF	TGTGCCAGCAGCCGATACGGGACAGGCGTCTACGAGCAGTACTTC
TRBV6-5	TRBJ1-1	TRBD1	.	CASSDRANTEAFF	TGTGCCAGCAGTGACAGGGCTAACACTGAAGCTTTCTTT
TRBV6-1	TRBJ2-1	TRBD1	.	CASSDLQGATNEQFF	TGTGCCAGCAGTGATCTACAGGGGGCGACCAATGAGCAGTTCTTC
TRBV4-3	TRBJ2-7	.	.	CASSQDWQGNYEQYF	TGCGCCAGCAGCCAAGATTGGCAGGGTAACTACGAGCAGTACTTC
TRBV7-9	TRBJ1-1	.	.	CASSSQGNTEAFF	TGTGCCAGCAGCTCCCAGGGGAACACTGAAGCTTTCTTT
TRBV4-1	TRBJ2-7	.	once	CASSQAPVAAYEQYF	TGCGCCAGCAGCCAAGCCCCAGTAGCGGCATACGAGCAGTACTTC
TRBV4-2	TRBJ2-7	TRBD2	few	CASSQDSTSGIYEQYF	TGTGCCAGCAGCCAAGATAGCACTAGCGGGATATACGAGCAGTACTTC
TRBV30	TRBJ2-7	.	few	CASQRISYEQYF	TGTGCCTCCCAGCGGATATCCTACGAGCAGTACTTC
TRBV4-3	TRBJ2-7	TRBD2	few	CASSQDLRLAGSYEQYF	TGCGCCAGCAGCCAAGATCTACGACTAGCGGGAAGCTACGAGCAGTACTTC
TRBV7-3	TRBJ2-1	.	.	CASSLGGTVNEQFF	TGTGCCAGCAGCTTAGGCGGGACAGTCAATGAGCAGTTCTTC
TRBV29-1	TRBJ1-1	TRBD1	.	CSVWTGGRTEAFF	TGCAGCGTTTGGACAGGGGGAAGAACTGAAGCTTTCTTT
TRBV7-2	TRBJ2-7	TRBD1	once	CASSPRQGFYEQYF	TGTGCCAGCAGCCCTAGACAGGGGTTCTACGAGCAGTACTTC